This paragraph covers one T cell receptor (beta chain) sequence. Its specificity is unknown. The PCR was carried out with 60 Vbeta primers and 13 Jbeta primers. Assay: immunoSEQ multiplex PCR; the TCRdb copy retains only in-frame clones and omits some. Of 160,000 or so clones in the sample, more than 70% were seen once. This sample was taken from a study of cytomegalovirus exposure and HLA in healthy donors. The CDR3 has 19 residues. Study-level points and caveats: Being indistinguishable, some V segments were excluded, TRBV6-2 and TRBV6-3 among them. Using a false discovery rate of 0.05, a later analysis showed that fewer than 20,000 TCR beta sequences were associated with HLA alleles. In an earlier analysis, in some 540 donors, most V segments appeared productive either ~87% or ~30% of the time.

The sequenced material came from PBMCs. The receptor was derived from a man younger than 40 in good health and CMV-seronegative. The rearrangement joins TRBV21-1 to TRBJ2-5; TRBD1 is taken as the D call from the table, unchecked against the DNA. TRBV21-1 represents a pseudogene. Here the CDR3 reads CASSKFETGPFLPKETQYF. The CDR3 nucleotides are TGTGCCAGCAGCAAATTTGAGACAGGGCCTTTCCTACCCAAAGAGACCCAGTACTTC.